This is a list of T cell receptor beta chains from one sample in a study of blood T cells in healthy people across ages. MiXCR, applied by TCRdb to the 5' RACE reads, yields one record per CDR3 protein. The data contain nearly 800,000 distinct CDR3 sequences, roughly 50% of them seen just once; the ten biggest clones take up about 26%. Sequenced input: blood. Receptors were obtained from a man aged 40-50 years in good health. Each CDR3 is given with its conserved first and last residue. A D gene is named only where the DNA matches it firmly. Clone size is stated in some rows and not others, as once, few, many or a class when expanded.

V gene	clone size	D gene	J gene	CDR3 DNA	CDR3 protein
TRBV10-3	once	-	TRBJ2-6	TGTGCCATCAGTGAGCGACTTGCGGAGGATGGGGCCAACGTCCTGACTTTC	CAISERLAEDGANVLTF
TRBV29-1	many	-	TRBJ2-4	TGCAGCGTTCGACAGGCCCTAGCCAAAAACATTCAGTACTTC	CSVRQALAKNIQYF
TRBV18	few	TRBD1	TRBJ2-4	TGTGCCAGCTCACCAGGAGAGGGACAGCTAAGAAACATTCAGTACTTC	CASSPGEGQLRNIQYF
TRBV6-5	once	-	TRBJ2-7	TGTGCCAGCAGGCCGGGACTTATTAAGGAGGAGCAGTACTTC	CASRPGLIKEEQYF
TRBV6-5	-	TRBD2	TRBJ2-1	TGTGCCAGCACCGCGACGGGACTAGTGAGAGAGCAGTTCTTC	CASTATGLVREQFF
TRBV20-1	-	-	TRBJ2-5	TGCAGTGCTATTTTCCCCGGGTCGGAGACCCAGTACTTC	CSAIFPGSETQYF
TRBV5-4	once	TRBD2	TRBJ2-1	TGTGCCAGCCACACCGGGACTAGCGCCTACAATGAGCAGTTCTTC	CASHTGTSAYNEQFF
TRBV10-3	-	-	TRBJ1-2	TGTGCCACCGGCCCGGCAACTAACTATGGCTACACCTTC	CATGPATNYGYTF
TRBV20-1	-	-	TRBJ1-2	TGCAGTGCTAGAGCCGTTGGAGGGGCGTCCTACACCTTC	CSARAVGGASYTF
TRBV6-5	-	TRBD2	TRBJ2-1	TGTGCCAGCAGTAGGGCTAGCGGGGTCTACAATGAGCAGTTCTTC	CASSRASGVYNEQFF
TRBV5-1	-	-	TRBJ2-7	TGCGCCAGCAGCTTGGACGGGCAGGAGCAGTACTTC	CASSLDGQEQYF
TRBV28	-	-	TRBJ2-5	TGTGCCAGCAGCCAGACTAGTTCTGTCGAGACCCAGTACTTC	CASSQTSSVETQYF
TRBV28	-	TRBD1	TRBJ1-4	TGTGTCAGCAGTTTCGGGACAGCTTATGAAAAACTGTTTTTT	CVSSFGTAYEKLFF
TRBV9	-	-	TRBJ1-5	TGTGCCAGCAGCGTAGAAAAGAGAGGGCCCCCCGATCAGCCCCAGCATTTT	CASSVEKRGPPDQPQHF
TRBV20-1	-	-	TRBJ2-1	TGCAGTGCTACATCCGAATTAGTACCGTACAATGAGCAGTTCTTC	CSATSELVPYNEQFF
TRBV7-9	-	-	TRBJ1-6	TGTGCCAGCAGCTTAGTAGGCGTTGATCCGTCCCTCCACTTT	CASSLVGVDPSLHF
TRBV7-9	-	-	TRBJ1-2	TGTGCCAGCAGCTTACCCTGGACGGTGGGCCATGGCTACACCTTC	CASSLPWTVGHGYTF
TRBV29-1	-	TRBD1	TRBJ2-1	TGCAGCGTTGCACCAGGGGGCTCCTACAATGAGCAGTTCTTC	CSVAPGGSYNEQFF
TRBV11-2	-	-	TRBJ2-5	TGTGCCAGCAGCTCGCCCAACCAAGAGACCCAGTACTTC	CASSSPNQETQYF
TRBV7-2	few	TRBD1	TRBJ2-7	TGTGCCAGCAGCTATATCGGGACAGCCTACGAGCAGTACTTC	CASSYIGTAYEQYF
TRBV28	-	-	TRBJ2-4	TGTGCCAGCAGTTTAAAGCGCGACGGATTAAACATTCAGTACTTC	CASSLKRDGLNIQYF
TRBV27	-	-	TRBJ2-3	TGTGCCAGCAGCTGGGGGGCCGCCACAGATACGCAGTATTTT	CASSWGAATDTQYF
TRBV3-1	once	-	TRBJ2-5	TGTGCCAGCAGCCTATGGGGGGGGCTCCAAGAGACCCAGTACTTC	CASSLWGGLQETQYF
TRBV7-9	-	TRBD1	TRBJ1-1	TGTGCCAGCAGCTTGACAGGGGGCTCGAGCACTGAAGCTTTCTTT	CASSLTGGSSTEAFF
TRBV29-1	few	TRBD2	TRBJ2-5	TGCAGCGCTGTAGCGGGTCAAGAGACCCAGTACTTC	CSAVAGQETQYF
TRBV3-1	-	-	TRBJ1-2	TGTGCCAGCAGCACCGGGGCCAAAAAGGGCTACACCTTC	CASSTGAKKGYTF
TRBV7-2	few	TRBD1	TRBJ2-3	TGTGCCAGCAGCTCCACAGGGGCCACAGATACGCAGTATTTT	CASSSTGATDTQYF
TRBV5-1	-	TRBD1	TRBJ1-6	TGCGCCAGCAGCCCGGGGGCTGGGACAGGGGGTTCACCCCTCCACTTT	CASSPGAGTGGSPLHF
TRBV30	-	-	TRBJ1-5	TGTGCCTGGAGGACGCAGACCCTTCTCGGTCAGCCCCAGCATTTT	CAWRTQTLLGQPQHF
TRBV5-1	-	TRBD1	TRBJ2-4	TGCGCCAGCAGCGGACAGGGGAGGTGGACAAACATTCAGTACTTC	CASSGQGRWTNIQYF
TRBV20-1	once	TRBD2	TRBJ2-3	TGCAGTGCTAGCGAACCTTTGGAGAATAGCGGGAGCACAGATACGCAGTATTTT	CSASEPLENSGSTDTQYF
TRBV12-3/TRBV12-4	-	-	TRBJ2-5	TGTGCCAGCAGTTTAGCGCTTTCGGCCTACTCGCAGGAGATATATCAAGAGACCCAGTACTTC	CASSLALSAYSQEIYQETQYF
TRBV28	-	-	TRBJ2-3	TGTGCCAGCAGTTCCCCCCTTCTTACAGATACGCAGTATTTT	CASSSPLLTDTQYF
TRBV4-3	-	TRBD2	TRBJ2-7	TGCGCCAGCAGCCAAGATCCAGCGGGAGATGGGGAGCAGTACTTC	CASSQDPAGDGEQYF